A single T cell receptor (beta chain) is shown here with its context. What it binds is unknown. Unique molecular identifiers tagged every individual TCR cDNA molecule. TCRdb passed the 5' RACE reads through MiXCR, listing each CDR3 protein once. The data show some 47,000 distinct CDR3 sequences, roughly 7.6% seen once. The data belong to a study of spatial heterogeneity in lung cancer. Study as a whole: Each distinct TCR and UMI combination averaged more than ten appearances in raw reads.

Stated time point: sample taken at primary tumor resection. Whole RNA from tumor, nontumor lung or frozen PBMC was sequenced unsorted. The cohort: some 70 early-stage, untreated non-small cell lung cancer patients. Germline V gene data show CDR1 as MNHNY and CDR2 as SVGAGI (reference sequence). The V segment lost 6 bases and the J segment 4 bases; nucleotides outside the gene matches: 10. This CDR3 spans 15 amino acids. Study-level results: Ubiquitous expanded tumor TCRs appeared in blood more at resection than follow-up.

The chain joins TRBV6-6 to TRBJ2-3; 7 nucleotides agree with TRBD1. The source was PBMCs, collected at surgery. This clonotype originated in a female donor with early-stage non-small cell lung cancer. The CDR3 DNA sequence: TGTGCCAGCAGACACAGGGGTGGTGAGTCAGATACGCAGTATTTT. Encoded protein: CASRHRGGESDTQYF.